The 21 T cell receptor beta chains reported below all come from one sample, sequenced in a study of blood T cell repertoires in COVID-19. TCRdb's copy holds only in-frame clones and misses some; the assay was immunoSEQ multiplex PCR. This sample has under 200,000 clones, with more than 75% found just once. Material for sequencing was peripheral blood. The receptor set was obtained from a middle-aged man who had recovered from COVID-19.

The rearrangement links TRBV27 to TRBJ2-7; TRBD1 is a possible D gene (8 bases). The CDR3 consists of 13 residues. Germline V gene sequence: CDR1 MNHEY, CDR2 SMNVEV (reference sequence). V lost 2 bases to trimming and J lost 9 bases, with 14 bases between them. CDR3 protein: CASSLGQGGGQYF. The CDR3 bases are TGTGCCAGCAGTTTAGGACAGGGCGGGGGGCAGTACTTC.

The chain couples TRBV9 to TRBJ2-3, with TRBD2 matching over 10 bases. CDR1 SGDLS and CDR2 YYNGEE come from the germline V gene. This CDR3 region has 16 residues. Unmatched junction bases numbered 6, after V lost 0 bases and J lost 5 bases. CDR3 loop: CASSVEAGTSVDTQYF. The CDR3 DNA is TGTGCCAGCAGCGTAGAGGCGGGGACTAGCGTAGATACGCAGTATTTT.

V gene TRBV5-1 combines with J gene TRBJ1-3; the match to TRBD1 covers 11 bases. The V gene end was trimmed by 3 bases and the J gene end by 7 bases; junction bases not matched to a gene: 9. Germline V gives CDR1 SGHRS, CDR2 YFSETQ. This CDR3 is 16 amino acids long. CDR3 DNA: TGCGCCAGCAGCTCCGACGGGACAGGGGGAGGCAACACCATATATTTT. It specifies CASSSDGTGGGNTIYF.

The genes are TRBV9 and TRBJ1-2, with 9 bases matching TRBD1. The CDR3 is 16 residues long. Germline V gene lookup returns CDR1 SGDLS and CDR2 YYNGEE. V was clipped by 4 bases and J by 5 bases; unmatched bases: 12. As DNA, the CDR3 is TGTGCCAGCAGCTTCACAGGGGGCGTAAATCGTTATGGCTACACCTTC. This encodes CASSFTGGVNRYGYTF.

The genes are TRBV23-1 and TRBJ1-2, with TRBD1 matching over 7 bases. TRBV23-1 is placed among ORFs of uncertain function. CDR3 length: 15 residues. After removal of 0 bases from V and 4 bases from J, the junction contained 5 bases not matched to a gene. CDR3 nucleotides: TGCGCCAGCAGTCAATCCACAGGGGACGTCTATGGCTACACCTTC. This encodes CASSQSTGDVYGYTF.

The chain is built from TRBV28 and TRBJ1-4; TRBD1 agrees at 11 bases. The germline V gene has CDR1 MDHEN and CDR2 SYDVKM. Germline trimming cut 3 bases from V and 7 bases from J; bases unmatched to any gene: 4. The CDR3 contains 15 residues. The DNA for the CDR3 is TGTGCCAGCAGTTTCAGGACAGGGGGCGGTGAAAAACTGTTTTTT. It translates to CASSFRTGGGEKLFF.

The chain has TRBV5-4 and TRBJ1-6, with TRBD1 matching over 11 bases. Trimming at V came to 3 bases and at J to 7 bases, leaving 9 bases not matched to a gene. CDR3 length: 17 amino acids. Germline loops: CDR1 SGHNT, CDR2 YYREEE (reference sequence). In nucleotides, the CDR3 is TGTGCCAGCAGCTCAAGGACAGGGGGCTGGAAGAATTCACCCCTCCACTTT. As protein: CASSSRTGGWKNSPLHF.

This sequence joins TRBV9 and TRBJ2-7; 7 bases fit TRBD1. The J segment lost 4 bases and the V segment lost 4 bases, leaving 8 bases of the junction unmatched. This CDR3 spans 14 amino acids. Per germline, CDR1 SGDLS and CDR2 YYNGEE. The CDR3 nucleotides are TGTGCCAGCAGCCCGGACTCACAGGGGTACGAGCAGTACTTC. This codes for CASSPDSQGYEQYF.

The chain's CDR3 is CASSIGYTGSDEQFF. Written as DNA, the CDR3 is TGTGCCAGTAGTATAGGGTATACAGGCAGCGATGAGCAGTTCTTC. V usage is TRBV19 and J usage is TRBJ2-1; D perhaps matches TRBD1 (5 bases). This CDR3 spans 15 amino acids. Germline-derived CDR1 and CDR2 are LNHDA and SQIVND (reference sequence). Trimming took off 1 base at V and 8 bases at J, with 15 bases between the two ends.

The gene calls are TRBV4-3 and TRBJ2-3, with D possibly TRBD1 on 5 matching bases. Germline V lookup: CDR1 LGHNA, CDR2 YSLEER. The CDR3 is made up of 15 amino acids. The V end was cut by 0 bases, the J end by 6 bases, with 13 bases between. CDR3 DNA sequence: TGCGCCAGCAGCCAAGATTACAGGCTCTGGGATACGCAGTATTTT. The encoded protein is CASSQDYRLWDTQYF.

The chain uses TRBV7-8 and TRBJ2-3, with D tentatively TRBD1 (6 bases). The CDR3 length is 13 residues. Deletions cut 2 bases from V and 4 bases from J, with 7 bases between. Germline assignment: CDR1 SGHVS and CDR2 FQNEAQ. CDR3 in amino acids: CASSLTGPDTQYF. CDR3 sequence (DNA): TGTGCCAGCAGCTTAACAGGGCCAGATACGCAGTATTTT.

There are a few counts of this clone. V is TRBV18 and J is TRBJ1-5; 9 positions agree with TRBD1. The germline V gene encodes CDR1 KGHSH and CDR2 LQKENI. V lost 8 bases to trimming and J lost 4 bases; unmatched junction nucleotides: 6. This CDR3 has 14 residues. CDR3 sequence reads: CASAKGQGNQPQHF. The CDR3 nucleotides are TGTGCCAGCGCAAAAGGACAGGGGAATCAGCCCCAGCATTTT. Filled out from reference TRBV18 and TRBJ1-5, the complete variable domain reads NAGVMQNPRHLVRRRGQEARLRCSPMKGHSHVYWYRQLPEEGLKFMVYLQKENIIDESGMPKERFSAEFPKEGPSILRIQQVVRGDSAAYFCASAKGQGNQPQHFGDGTRLSIL.

CDR3: CASSLARQLPYEQYF. CDR3 coding DNA: TGTGCCAGCAGCTTAGCAAGACAGCTCCCCTACGAGCAGTACTTC. The chain carries TRBV7-2 and TRBJ2-7, with a weak D call TRBD1 (5 bases). Between the trimmed V and J ends, which lost 0 bases and 2 bases, there was a span of 11 bases. The CDR3 extends over 15 amino acids. The germline V gene encodes CDR1 SGHTA and CDR2 FQGNSA.

Note on this clone: This same CDR3 is encoded by further DNA sequences in the sample. V and J are TRBV7-2 and TRBJ2-7, with 7 bases aligning to TRBD1. Germline lookup yields CDR1 SGHTA and CDR2 FQGNSA. The trim removed 1 base at V and 4 bases at J, leaving 1 base unmatched. The CDR3 contains 13 residues. The CDR3 nucleotides read TGTGCCAGCAGCTTAGGGACAGGTTACGAGCAGTACTTC. As protein: CASSLGTGYEQYF.

The V call is TRBV7-2, the J call TRBJ1-4, with a tentative D call TRBD1 (6 bases). Germline values: CDR1 SGHTA, CDR2 FQGNSA. CDR3 length: 14 residues. Trimming removed 3 bases at V and 7 bases at J, with 12 bases between. The CDR3 sequence is CASSLEWGREKLFF. The CDR3 coding sequence is TGTGCCAGCAGCTTGGAGTGGGGGCGTGAAAAACTGTTTTTT.

This clone was found a few times. This chain uses TRBV11-2 with TRBJ2-1, with D perhaps TRBD2 (6 bases). Germline CDR1 is SGHAT and CDR2 is FQNNGV. Trimming cost V 5 bases and J 7 bases, with 9 bases left between them. This CDR3 region has 12 residues. This CDR3 reads CASSQTSNEQFF. DNA of the CDR3: TGTGCCAGCAGCCAGACTAGTAATGAGCAGTTCTTC.

This chain's CDR3 is CASTRGTGGTNQPQHF. The CDR3 bases are TGTGCCAGTACCCGCGGGACAGGGGGTACCAATCAGCCCCAGCATTTT. This chain joins TRBV19 and TRBJ1-5; 11 nucleotides align to TRBD1. This CDR3 spans 16 amino acids. Trimming removed 7 bases from V and 3 bases from J; junction bases left unmatched: 8. CDR1 and CDR2 from the germline V gene are LNHDA and SQIVND (reference sequence).

The chain employs TRBV28 and TRBJ1-2; D perhaps matches TRBD1 (5 bases). Deletions cut 2 bases from V and 0 bases from J, with 13 bases between. The V gene's germline CDR1 is MDHEN and CDR2 SYDVKM. This CDR3 comprises 16 residues. DNA for the CDR3: TGTGCCAGCAGTTTAGGAGGGATCAGGGCTAACTATGGCTACACCTTC. It translates to CASSLGGIRANYGYTF.

The chain employs TRBV7-9 and TRBJ1-1; TRBD1 aligns across 12 bases. CDR1 is SEHNR and CDR2 is FQNEAQ in the germline V gene (reference sequence). CDR3 length equals 17 residues. Trimming cost V 5 bases and J 4 bases; bases outside gene matches: 11. CDR3 sequence (DNA): TGTGCCAGCAGCCCCGGGACAGGGGGCCGGGTGAGCACTGAAGCTTTCTTT. This codes for CASSPGTGGRVSTEAFF.

The genes are TRBV11-2 and TRBJ2-3; 15 bases are a match to TRBD2. The CDR3 loop spans 19 amino acids. Germline lookup yields CDR1 SGHAT and CDR2 FQNNGV. The V and J ends lost 5 bases and 2 bases, in that order; junction bases with no gene match: 11. CDR3 nucleotides: TGTGCCAGCAGCCAATCCGGGACTAGCGGGAGGCGCCCCACAGATACGCAGTATTTT. Amino acid sequence: CASSQSGTSGRRPTDTQYF. The variable domain in full, completed from reference TRBV11-2 and TRBJ2-3, reads EAGVAQSPRYKIIEKRQSVAFWCNPISGHATLYWYQQILGQGPKLLIQFQNNGVVDDSQLPKDRFSAERLKGVDSTLKIQPAKLEDSAVYLCASSQSGTSGRRPTDTQYFGPGTRLTVL.

The gene calls are TRBV27 and TRBJ2-7; 8 bases align to TRBD1. The ends lost 8 bases at V and 3 bases at J; junction bases unmatched: 9. CDR1 is MNHEY, CDR2 SMNVEV, per germline (reference sequence). The CDR3 is 14 amino acids. CDR3 loop: CASGPGQGDYEQYF. The CDR3 nucleotides are TGTGCCAGCGGCCCTGGACAGGGCGACTACGAGCAGTACTTC.